This T cell receptor beta chain was sequenced in a study of T cell repertoires in cytomegalovirus infection. Overall study: Public TCR beta signatures were indicative of both CMV infection and a matching HLA type.

Broader study findings: Across the ex vivo response, the dominant clonotypes were HLA-C-restricted CMV-specific TCR beta clonotypes. CMV carriers with the relevant HLA were identified by cumulative public TCR beta family frequency.

Worth noting for this clonotype: Its antigen is as yet unknown.

TCRdb re-derived calls from the reads in MiXCR, one entry per CDR3 protein. This table has a few hundred thousand distinct CDR3 sequences, approximately 40% appearing once. The specimen was cultured PBMCs, collected from culture after CMV antigen stimulation. The clonotype comes from a human donor in good health (CMV status not recorded). Some clones in this sample may be carry-over from other donors' samples.

CDR3 protein: CASSWGQGPGANVLTF. The CDR3 DNA is TGCGCCAGCAGCTGGGGACAGGGTCCTGGGGCCAACGTCCTGACTTTC. The chain has TRBV5-1 and TRBJ2-6; the match to TRBD1 covers 9 bases. The CDR3 consists of 16 residues. Germline-derived CDR1 and CDR2 are SGHRS and YFSETQ. J gave up 2 bases and V 3 bases, and 3 bases lay outside the gene matches.